These 25 T cell receptor beta chains share one sample of origin, sequenced in a study of blood T cell repertoires in COVID-19. Clones were sequenced by immunoSEQ multiplex PCR, and TCRdb holds only the in-frame ones, with some missing. The sample shows about 200,000 clones, roughly 83% of them seen only once. Specimen: PBMCs or T cells enriched from blood (not recorded which). The receptors originated from a man aged 40-49 years with acute COVID-19.

This sequence joins TRBV7-2 and TRBJ2-1; D is perhaps TRBD1 (6 bases). The germline gives CDR1 SGHTA, CDR2 FQGNSA. V shed 1 base and J shed 4 bases, with 14 bases lying between them. The CDR3 has 16 amino acids. CDR3 sequence: CASSLVDQGIYNEQFF. CDR3 DNA sequence: TGTGCCAGCAGCTTAGTGGATCAGGGGATATACAATGAGCAGTTCTTC.

The chain carries TRBV27 and TRBJ1-1; no reliable D call. Trimming stripped 9 bases from V and 1 base from J, with 3 bases between. Germline CDR1 and CDR2: MNHEY and SMNVEV (reference sequence). The CDR3 runs to 10 residues. CDR3 nucleotide sequence: TGTGCCAGTAAGAACACTGAAGCTTTCTTT. Its protein is CASKNTEAFF.

V and J are TRBV6-4 and TRBJ2-7; 7 bases align to TRBD2. This CDR3 has 15 residues. The V gene's germline CDR1 is MRHNA and CDR2 SNTAGT. V trimming: 4 bases; J trimming: 0 bases; junction bases outside the gene matches: 6. The CDR3 DNA follows: TGTGCCAGCAGTGCGATAGCGGGTTCCTCCTACGAGCAGTACTTC. Its protein product is CASSAIAGSSYEQYF.

The V call is TRBV9, the J call TRBJ2-1; D might be TRBD2 (6 bases). Trimming removed 7 bases at V and 4 bases at J, with 18 bases between. Germline CDR1 and CDR2: SGDLS and YYNGEE. The CDR3 spans 15 residues. The DNA for the CDR3 is TGTGCCAGCGGGGTACGCGGGGACTCATACAATGAGCAGTTCTTC. Residues: CASGVRGDSYNEQFF.

The chain employs TRBV15 and TRBJ1-3, with TRBD1 matching 8 bases. Looked up from germline, CDR1 is LNHNV and CDR2 is YYDKDF (reference sequence). With 0 bases clipped from V and 8 bases from J, the junction kept 9 bases outside the gene matches. This CDR3 region has 16 residues. The CDR3 spells CATSRDRGRGRDTIYF. DNA for the CDR3: TGTGCCACCAGCAGAGATCGTGGCAGGGGGCGCGACACCATATATTTT.

The V call is TRBV21-1, the J call TRBJ2-3; TRBD2, as called in the table, went unchecked against the DNA. TRBV21-1 is labeled a pseudogene. The CDR3 covers 18 residues. In DNA, the CDR3 is TGTGCCAGCAAAACGGGACTAGCGGGACGTGCTAGCACAGATACGCAGTATTTT. Protein sequence: CASKTGLAGRASTDTQYF.

This chain connects TRBV20-1 to TRBJ2-7; 8 nucleotides align to TRBD2. This CDR3 is 18 amino acids long. Germline V gene lookup returns CDR1 DFQATT and CDR2 SNEGSKA (reference sequence). J gave up 1 base and V 3 bases, and 17 bases lay outside the gene matches. In DNA, the CDR3 is TGCAGTGCTAGTGGTACGGAGCGGGAGAGGCTAGGATCCTACGAGCAGTACTTC. Protein: CSASGTERERLGSYEQYF.

The chain joins TRBV19 to TRBJ2-1; 10 bases map to TRBD2. The V gene end was trimmed by 7 bases and the J gene end by 2 bases; junction bases not matched to a gene: 8. The CDR3 is 16 amino acids. Germline-derived CDR1 and CDR2 are LNHDA and SQIVND (reference sequence). The CDR3 DNA reads TGTGCCAGTACCCCTAGCGGGAGAATCACCTACAATGAGCAGTTCTTC. This codes for CASTPSGRITYNEQFF.

The sample holds one count of this clone. The chain uses TRBV5-8 and TRBJ2-7, with D unclear. CDR3 length: 11 amino acids. V gave up 5 bases and J gave up 2 bases, with 5 bases separating them. Germline-derived CDR1 and CDR2 are SGHTS and YDEGEE. The DNA of the CDR3 is TGTGCCAGCAGGTCTACCTACGAGCAGTACTTC. Translated: CASRSTYEQYF.

This rearrangement joins TRBV4-1 to TRBJ1-2; the match to TRBD1 covers 7 bases. This CDR3 comprises 14 residues. CDR1 and CDR2 (germline): MGHRA, YSYEKL. Trimming removed 1 base from V and 8 bases from J; junction bases left unmatched: 7. The CDR3 spells CASSQARGLEGYTF. CDR3 DNA sequence: TGCGCCAGCAGCCAAGCTAGGGGGCTTGAGGGCTACACCTTC.

The chain recombines TRBV9 with TRBJ2-2, with TRBD2 identical over 9 bases. With 6 bases clipped from V and 4 bases from J, the junction kept 7 bases outside the gene matches. The CDR3 totals 15 residues. The V gene's germline CDR1 is SGDLS and CDR2 YYNGEE. The DNA for the CDR3 is TGTGCCAGCACGCCGGCGGGAGGGACCACCGGGGAGCTGTTTTTT. As protein: CASTPAGGTTGELFF.

The J gene is TRBJ1-1, the V gene TRBV6-5, with no clear D. From germline, CDR1 is MNHEY and CDR2 SVGAGI. This CDR3 is 13 amino acids long. The DNA for the CDR3 is TGTGCTGCGGCGGACTACATGAACACTGAAGCTTTCTTT. Translating gives CAAADYMNTEAFF.

The rearrangement links TRBV9 to TRBJ2-7; 8 positions match TRBD2. This CDR3 is 15 amino acids long. Trimming took 4 bases from V and 1 from J; bases not matched to a gene: 7. From germline, CDR1 is SGDLS and CDR2 YYNGEE. The CDR3 protein is CASSSGGGHSYEQYF. Here the CDR3 DNA reads TGTGCCAGCAGCTCCGGGGGGGGCCATTCCTACGAGCAGTACTTC.

This rearrangement joins TRBV11-3 to TRBJ1-3, with D perhaps matching TRBD1 (6 bases). The CDR3 extends over 16 amino acids. Deletions cut 8 bases from V and 0 bases from J, with 17 bases between. CDR1 is SGHNT and CDR2 is YENEEA in the germline V gene. The CDR3 sequence: CASDRFGNFSGNTIYF. The DNA of the CDR3 is TGTGCCAGCGACAGGTTCGGGAACTTCTCTGGAAACACCATATATTTT.

The count of this clone is one. The chain uses TRBV18 and TRBJ2-7; 8 positions match TRBD2. The CDR3 length is 16 residues. J lost 1 base, V lost 3 bases, and 8 bases had no gene match. Germline values: CDR1 KGHSH, CDR2 LQKENI. CDR3 DNA sequence: TGTGCCAGCTCACCGGATAGCGGGGAGAATTCCTACGAGCAGTACTTC. Translation: CASSPDSGENSYEQYF.

The gene calls are TRBV27 and TRBJ2-1, with a tentative D call TRBD2 (6 bases). From germline, CDR1 is MNHEY and CDR2 SMNVEV (reference sequence). The CDR3 loop spans 14 amino acids. Trimming shortened V by 5 bases and J by 10 bases, and 18 bases separated the two germline ends. The CDR3 DNA is TGTGCCAGCAGTCTATGGGACTGGGGTAGAGAGCAGTTCTTC. It codes for CASSLWDWGREQFF.

J is TRBJ1-1 and V is TRBV6-5, with 7 bases aligning to TRBD1. The germline V gene encodes CDR1 MNHEY and CDR2 SVGAGI. The CDR3 runs 13 residues. V shed 6 bases, J shed 4 bases, and the junction held 5 bases outside the gene matches. CDR3 bases: TGTGCCAGCAGATTACAGGGGTTCACTGAAGCTTTCTTT. Residues: CASRLQGFTEAFF.

The V gene is TRBV6-5, the J gene TRBJ1-2; 10 bases line up with TRBD1. This CDR3 spans 13 amino acids. The trim removed 6 bases at V and 11 bases at J, leaving 9 bases unmatched. The germline V gene encodes CDR1 MNHEY and CDR2 SVGAGI. The CDR3 loop is CASRPSRDRGYTF. The CDR3 coding sequence is TGTGCCAGCAGACCGTCCCGGGACAGGGGATACACCTTC.

In its sample, this clone was seen once. This chain connects TRBV27 to TRBJ2-7, with 9 bases aligning to TRBD1. Trimming took 7 bases from V and 7 from J; bases not matched to a gene: 11. The CDR3 has 14 amino acids. Germline lookup yields CDR1 MNHEY and CDR2 SMNVEV (reference sequence). The chain's CDR3 is CASTGQGFFREQYF. The CDR3, as DNA: TGTGCCAGCACCGGACAGGGGTTTTTTCGGGAGCAGTACTTC.

V and J are TRBV3-1 (or the pseudogene TRBV3-2) and TRBJ1-3; D not resolved. Between the trimmed V and J ends, which lost 1 base and 4 bases, there was a span of 5 bases. Germline CDR1 LGHDT, CDR2 YNNKEL (reference sequence). This CDR3 has 13 residues. The CDR3 loop reads CASSQVYGNTIYF. DNA for the CDR3: TGTGCCAGCAGCCAAGTCTACGGAAACACCATATATTTT.

In its sample, this clone was seen a few times. The rearrangement links TRBV2 to TRBJ1-5; 11 bases line up with TRBD1. Germline CDR1 reads SNHLY; CDR2 reads FYNNEI. V shed 5 bases and J 7 bases; nucleotides not matched to a gene: 7. CDR3 length: 15 amino acids. The CDR3 region is CASSTGTGGKQPQHF. The CDR3 bases are TGTGCCAGCAGTACAGGGACAGGGGGTAAACAGCCCCAGCATTTT.

V gene TRBV9 combines with J gene TRBJ2-1; TRBD2 matches at 11 bases. This CDR3 contains 15 residues. The trim removed 3 bases at V and 3 bases at J, leaving 2 bases unmatched. Germline CDR1 reads SGDLS; CDR2 reads YYNGEE. The CDR3 sequence: CASSAGTSGYNEQFF. The CDR3 DNA follows: TGTGCCAGCAGCGCCGGGACTAGCGGCTACAATGAGCAGTTCTTC. The variable domain in full, completed from reference TRBV9 and TRBJ2-1, reads DSGVTQTPKHLITATGQRVTLRCSPRSGDLSVYWYQQSLDQGLQFLIQYYNGEERAKGNILERFSAQQFPDLHSELNLSSLELGDSALYFCASSAGTSGYNEQFFGPGTRLTVL.

This clone was seen once. The rearrangement joins TRBV24-1 to TRBJ2-5, with TRBD2 as a possible D gene (6 bases). V lost 4 bases, J lost 5 bases, and 13 bases lay in between. Germline assignment: CDR1 KGHDR and CDR2 SFDVKD. The CDR3 length is 14 residues. CDR3: CATSDGRLGETQYF. The CDR3 DNA sequence: TGTGCCACCAGTGACGGGAGACTCGGGGAGACCCAGTACTTC.

This chain uses TRBV6-5 with TRBJ2-1; 11 bases are a match to TRBD2. The CDR3 runs 16 residues. In germline, CDR1 is MNHEY, CDR2 SVGAGI. Unmatched junction bases numbered 4, after V lost 0 bases and J lost 6 bases. CDR3 DNA sequence: TGTGCCAGCAGTTACTCCATAGCGGGAGGGCCCAATGAGCAGTTCTTC. Protein: CASSYSIAGGPNEQFF.

The CDR3 is CASSPFSGDSGEQYF. The CDR3, as DNA: TGTGCCAGCAGCCCTTTTAGCGGGGACTCGGGGGAGCAGTACTTC. This rearrangement joins TRBV11-3 to TRBJ2-7; TRBD2 agrees at 8 bases. Trimming removed 5 bases from V and 7 bases from J; junction bases left unmatched: 13. Germline CDR1 SGHNT, CDR2 YENEEA. The CDR3 is made up of 15 amino acids.